Shown below are 2 T cell receptor beta chains from a single sample sequenced in a study of T-cell reconstitution after alpha-beta-depleted transplantation in children. Unique molecular identifiers were built into the TCRbeta library. Each CDR3 protein is one row after TCRdb ran MiXCR on the PCR reads. The sample lists 420,000 or so distinct CDR3 sequences; approximately 11% were seen once. The material sequenced was PBMCs from the stem cell graft donor, taken from the stem cell graft. These receptor sequences come from a human donor who donated a stem cell graft to a child with acute myeloid leukemia.

This clonotype appeared a few times. This sequence joins TRBV5-1 and TRBJ1-5; a weak D match, TRBD1 (5 bases). CDR1 is SGHRS, CDR2 YFSETQ, per germline. CDR3 length equals 15 residues. V was pared by 5 bases and J by 3 bases, with 15 bases between. The CDR3 nucleotides are TGCGCCAGCAGTCCCGGGACCGAATACAATCAGCCCCAGCATTTT. This sequence encodes CASSPGTEYNQPQHF.

This clonotype turned up a few times. The CDR3 bases are TGTGCCAGCCATCCGTGGGGGAGAGATGAGCAGTTCTTC. Translating gives CASHPWGRDEQFF. The V and J genes are TRBV27 and TRBJ2-1; either TRBD1 or TRBD2 may supply D (5 bases each). Germline V gives CDR1 MNHEY, CDR2 SMNVEV (reference sequence). Trimming stripped 8 bases from V and 8 bases from J, with 16 bases between. This CDR3 is 13 amino acids long.